This T cell receptor beta chain was sequenced during a study of T cells in Graves' hyperthyroidism and ophthalmopathy (dated by TCRdb to between 2019 and 2020). A note on the overall study: Peripheral blood was collected at initial diagnosis, before any treatment. Thyroid tissue and blood T-cell repertoires from about six Graves' hyperthyroidism patients were also compared in the study. Prospective prediction of ophthalmopathy was tested in an independent validation cohort of about 19 hyperthyroidism patients and 15 to 17 patients who later progressed to ophthalmopathy. The roughly 94 discovery patients were randomly split 7:3 into training and test sets. To identify TCR V-J signatures that set the groups apart, the researchers used a discovery cohort of about a hundred patients, made up of 43 with Graves' ophthalmopathy and approximately 57 with stable Graves' hyperthyroidism. Following sampling, methimazole starting at 30 mg daily was given to hyperthyroidism patients, and high-dose intravenous methylprednisolone was given to ophthalmopathy patients. According to the paper, TCR Vbeta CDR3 sequencing was carried out on approximately 140 peripheral blood samples, which came from approximately 43 ophthalmopathy, roughly 75 hyperthyroidism and roughly 17 progressor patients. Here is what the overall study found, with its caveats: No statistical method was used to set the sample size in advance, and investigators knew the group allocation. In validation, the model predicted progression to ophthalmopathy with about 71% sensitivity and approximately 78% specificity, a median of approximately 6.7 months before onset. Blood samples also contained most of the expanded thyroid clonotypes (frequency above 0.001), which suggests that blood repertoires may reflect thyroid immune responses. Ophthalmopathy was separated from stable hyperthyroidism by a 13 V-J signature model, with approximately 89% sensitivity and about 81% specificity obtained in cross-validation and 80%/75% obtained in testing.

This clonotype has more than one count but fewer than ten. The antigen it recognizes is unknown. Per-base qualities were not stored, and no clone one base away is much larger. The TCR beta CDR3 regions were amplified from the RNA transcripts. For the first round of RT-PCR on the TCR CDR3, the HTBI primer set was used together with the Qiagen OneStep RT-PCR kit. Libraries were constructed in a second round of multiplex PCR, after which size selection and purification were performed. Sequencing of the libraries was done on an Illumina HiSeq2000 using paired-end 100 bp reads. Processing in the source paper ran as follows. Raw data were processed with SOAPnuke, discarding reads with adapters, uncalled bases, mean Phred below 15, or no exact constant-primer or identifier match. High-quality paired reads were merged using COPE v1.2.5, and each unique nucleotide sequence was defined as a clonotype. MiTCR v1.1 was used to align the clonotypes against IMGT TRBV, TRBD and TRBJ reference segments. The analysis included only V-J combinations with a frequency above 0.0001, which together covered about 99% of the repertoires. The TCS score was defined as F50 (clonal expansion) divided by E x V (chaos), with BLOSUM62-based TCRdist calculated between CDR3 peptides within each V-J. Welch's t-statistics and random forest reduced some 510 V-J features to roughly 13, which were used in a naive Bayes classifier (R e1071). In-frame beta chains were kept once TCRdb had trimmed the public reads at Q25 with fastp and called clones with MiXCR. Each CDR3 protein appears once, grouped with its most common genes and DNA. Clone size and V and J calls follow TCRdb, not the original study. In this sample the table shows around 400,000 distinct CDR3 sequences, over 12% of which occur a single time. Of the sample, about 20% falls within the top ten clones.

In the germline V gene (reference sequence), CDR1 corresponds to LNHDA and CDR2 to SQIVND. There are 14 amino acids in the CDR3, from cysteine to phenylalanine inclusive. Just the 42-base CDR3 DNA is kept, in frame starting at base 1. Clipping removes 6 bases from V and 6 bases from J, with 8 as the unmatched junction base count. Ophthalmopathy patients had moderately to severely active disease, Clinical Activity Score of at least 3, NOSPECS grade of at least 4, and duration under 3 months. Exclusion was applied to patients with uncontrolled infections, other autoimmune diseases, pregnancy or lactation. Diagnoses relied on clinical symptoms, serum thyroxine and TRAb, thyroid ultrasound and orbital computed tomography. PBMCs were separated from 10 ml of fresh peripheral blood using Ficoll-Paque density gradient centrifugation. Total RNA was extracted using Trizol reagent, and RNA quality was assessed on an Agilent 2100 Bioanalyzer.

The specimen sequenced was blood. This sequence uses TRBV19 and TRBJ1-1, and 9 junctional nucleotides match TRBD1. The clonotype originates from a woman aged 60-75 years with Graves' ophthalmopathy. The sequenced DNA is TGTGCCAGTAGACCCCCGGACAGGGGTGCTGAAGCTTTCTTT. The resulting protein is CASRPPDRGAEAFF.